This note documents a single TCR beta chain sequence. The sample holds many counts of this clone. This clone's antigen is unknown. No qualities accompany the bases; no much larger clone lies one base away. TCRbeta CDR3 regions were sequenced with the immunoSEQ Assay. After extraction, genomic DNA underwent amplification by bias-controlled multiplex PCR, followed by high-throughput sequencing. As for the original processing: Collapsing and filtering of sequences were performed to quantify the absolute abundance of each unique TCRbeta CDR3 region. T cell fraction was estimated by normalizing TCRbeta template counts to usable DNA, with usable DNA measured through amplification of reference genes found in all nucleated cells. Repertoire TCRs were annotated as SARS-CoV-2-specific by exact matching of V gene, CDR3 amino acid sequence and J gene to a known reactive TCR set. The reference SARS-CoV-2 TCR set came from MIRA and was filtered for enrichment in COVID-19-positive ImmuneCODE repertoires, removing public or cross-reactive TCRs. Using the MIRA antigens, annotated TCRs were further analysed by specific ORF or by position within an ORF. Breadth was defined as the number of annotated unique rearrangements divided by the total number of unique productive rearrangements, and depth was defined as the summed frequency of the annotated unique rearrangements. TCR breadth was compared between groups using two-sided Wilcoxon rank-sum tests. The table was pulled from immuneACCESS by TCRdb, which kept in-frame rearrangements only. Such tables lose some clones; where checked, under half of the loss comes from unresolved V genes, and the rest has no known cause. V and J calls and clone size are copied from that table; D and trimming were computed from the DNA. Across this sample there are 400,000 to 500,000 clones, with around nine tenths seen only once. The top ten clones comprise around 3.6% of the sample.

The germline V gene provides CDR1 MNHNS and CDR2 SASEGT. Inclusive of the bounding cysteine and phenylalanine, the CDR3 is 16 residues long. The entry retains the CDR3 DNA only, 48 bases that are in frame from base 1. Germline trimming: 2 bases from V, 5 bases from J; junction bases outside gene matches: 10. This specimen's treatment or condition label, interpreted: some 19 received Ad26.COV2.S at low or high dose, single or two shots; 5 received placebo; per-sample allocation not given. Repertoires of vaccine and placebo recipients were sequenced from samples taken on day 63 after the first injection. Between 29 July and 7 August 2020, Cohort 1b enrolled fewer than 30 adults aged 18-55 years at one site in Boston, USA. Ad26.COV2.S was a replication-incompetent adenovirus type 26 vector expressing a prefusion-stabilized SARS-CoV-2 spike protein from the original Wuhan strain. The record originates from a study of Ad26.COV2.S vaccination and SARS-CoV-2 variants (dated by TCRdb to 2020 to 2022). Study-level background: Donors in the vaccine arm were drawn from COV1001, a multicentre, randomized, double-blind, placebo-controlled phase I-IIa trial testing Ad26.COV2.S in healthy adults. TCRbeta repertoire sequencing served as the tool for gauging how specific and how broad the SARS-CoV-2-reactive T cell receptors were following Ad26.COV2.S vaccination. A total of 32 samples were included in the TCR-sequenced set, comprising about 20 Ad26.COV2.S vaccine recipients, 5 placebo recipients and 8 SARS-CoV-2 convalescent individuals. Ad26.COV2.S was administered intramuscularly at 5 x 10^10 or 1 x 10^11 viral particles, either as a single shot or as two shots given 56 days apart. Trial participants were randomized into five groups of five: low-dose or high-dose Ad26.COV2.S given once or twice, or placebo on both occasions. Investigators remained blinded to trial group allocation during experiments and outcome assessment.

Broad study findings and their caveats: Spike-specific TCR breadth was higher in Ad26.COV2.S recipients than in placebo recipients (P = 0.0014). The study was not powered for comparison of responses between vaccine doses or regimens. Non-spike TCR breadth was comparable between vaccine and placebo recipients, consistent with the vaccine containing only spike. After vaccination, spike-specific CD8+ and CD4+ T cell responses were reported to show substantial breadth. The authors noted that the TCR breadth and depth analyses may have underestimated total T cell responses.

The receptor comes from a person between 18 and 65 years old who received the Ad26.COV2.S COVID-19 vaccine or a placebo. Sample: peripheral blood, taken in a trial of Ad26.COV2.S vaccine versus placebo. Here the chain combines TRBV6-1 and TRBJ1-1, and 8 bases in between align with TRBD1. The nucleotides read TGTGCCAGCAGTGAACAGTTGGAACAGGGGGGTACTGAAGCTTTCTTT. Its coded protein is CASSEQLEQGGTEAFF.